The clone carrying this T cell receptor beta chain came up a few times. Method: immunoSEQ multiplex PCR; TCRdb's copy keeps in-frame clones and lacks some. The sample includes some 130,000 clones, around 90% of them seen just once. The CDR3 is made up of 13 amino acids. Trimming took 6 bases from V and 3 from J, leaving 12 bases between them. The germline V gene encodes CDR1 MNHEY and CDR2 SVGAGI. This sample is part of a study of control samples from healthy donors and cancer patients. The sequenced sample was blood. This receptor was taken from a man aged 40-50 years in good health. V usage is TRBV6-5 and J usage is TRBJ2-7; a weak D match, TRBD2 (6 bases). The DNA for the CDR3 is TGTGCCAGCAGGCGGGGTTCTAACTACGAGCAGTACTTC. Translating gives CASRRGSNYEQYF.